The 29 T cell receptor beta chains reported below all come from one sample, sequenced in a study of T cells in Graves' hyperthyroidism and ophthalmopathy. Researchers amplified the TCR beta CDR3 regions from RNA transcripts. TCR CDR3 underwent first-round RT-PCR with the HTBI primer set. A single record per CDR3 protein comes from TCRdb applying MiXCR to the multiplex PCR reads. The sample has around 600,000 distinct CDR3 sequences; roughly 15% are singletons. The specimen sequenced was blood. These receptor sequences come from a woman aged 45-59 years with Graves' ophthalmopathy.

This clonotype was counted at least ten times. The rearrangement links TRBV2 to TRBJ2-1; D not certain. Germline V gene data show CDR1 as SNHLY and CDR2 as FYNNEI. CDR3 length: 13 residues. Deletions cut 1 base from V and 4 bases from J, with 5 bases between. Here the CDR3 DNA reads TGTGCCAGCAGTGAAGAGCGTTACAATGAGCAGTTCTTC. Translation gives CASSEERYNEQFF. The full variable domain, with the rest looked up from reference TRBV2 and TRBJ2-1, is EPEVTQTPSHQVTQMGQEVILRCVPISNHLYFYWYRQILGQKVEFLVSFYNNEISEKSEIFDDQFSVERPDGSNFTLKIRSTKLEDSAMYFCASSEERYNEQFFGPGTRLTVL.

Here the CDR3 reads CSARDVVGKEQYF. For the CDR3, the DNA is TGCAGTGCTAGAGATGTGGTGGGAAAAGAGCAGTACTTC. V is TRBV20-1 and J is TRBJ2-7; D call uncertain. Germline CDR1 and CDR2: DFQATT and SNEGSKA (reference sequence). V was cut by 0 bases and J by 7 bases, with 13 bases left in between. This CDR3 has 13 residues.

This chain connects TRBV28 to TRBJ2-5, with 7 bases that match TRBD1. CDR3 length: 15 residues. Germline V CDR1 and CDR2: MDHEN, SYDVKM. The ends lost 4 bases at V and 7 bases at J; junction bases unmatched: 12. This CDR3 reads CASSSDEQGSGTQYF. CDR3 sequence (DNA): TGTGCCAGCAGTTCCGATGAACAGGGGAGTGGGACCCAGTACTTC.

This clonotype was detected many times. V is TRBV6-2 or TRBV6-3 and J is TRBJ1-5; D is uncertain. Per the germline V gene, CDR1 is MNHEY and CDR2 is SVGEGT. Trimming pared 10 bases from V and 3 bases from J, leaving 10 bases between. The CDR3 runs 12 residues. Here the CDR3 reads CATGSINQPQHF. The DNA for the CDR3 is TGTGCCACCGGCAGTATCAATCAGCCCCAGCATTTT.

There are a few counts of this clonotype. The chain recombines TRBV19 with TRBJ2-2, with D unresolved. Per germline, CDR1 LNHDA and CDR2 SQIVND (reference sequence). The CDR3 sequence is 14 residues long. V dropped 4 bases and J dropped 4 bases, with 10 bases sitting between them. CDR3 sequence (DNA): TGTGCCAGTAGTACAGACATAGGCACCGGGGAGCTGTTTTTT. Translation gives CASSTDIGTGELFF.

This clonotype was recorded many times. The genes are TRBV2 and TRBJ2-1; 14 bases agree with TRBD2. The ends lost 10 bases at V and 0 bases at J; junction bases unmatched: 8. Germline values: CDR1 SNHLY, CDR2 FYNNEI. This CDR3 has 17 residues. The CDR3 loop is CAKPGLAGAGSYNEQFF. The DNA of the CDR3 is TGTGCCAAACCGGGACTAGCGGGAGCGGGCTCCTACAATGAGCAGTTCTTC.

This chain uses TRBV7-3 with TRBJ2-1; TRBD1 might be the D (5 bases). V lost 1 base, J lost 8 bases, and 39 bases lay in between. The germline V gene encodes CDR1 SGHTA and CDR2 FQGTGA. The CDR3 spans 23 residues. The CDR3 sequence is CASSLNSWPDRTPFSRSNDEQFF. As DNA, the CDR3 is TGTGCCAGCAGCTTAAATTCGTGGCCCGACAGAACTCCGTTTAGCAGGAGTAACGATGAGCAGTTCTTC.

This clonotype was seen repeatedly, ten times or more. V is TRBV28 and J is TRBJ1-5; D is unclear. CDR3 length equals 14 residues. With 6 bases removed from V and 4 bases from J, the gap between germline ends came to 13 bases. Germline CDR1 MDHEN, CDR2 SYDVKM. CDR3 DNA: TGTGCCAGCAGCCCTGCTGTCCAGAATCAGCCCCAGCATTTT. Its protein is CASSPAVQNQPQHF.

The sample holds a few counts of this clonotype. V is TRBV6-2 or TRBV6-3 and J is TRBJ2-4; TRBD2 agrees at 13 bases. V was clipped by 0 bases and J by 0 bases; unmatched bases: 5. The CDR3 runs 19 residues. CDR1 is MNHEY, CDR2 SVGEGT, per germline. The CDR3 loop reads CASSYSGLAGELAKNIQYF. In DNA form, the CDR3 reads TGTGCCAGCAGTTACTCCGGACTAGCGGGAGAACTAGCCAAAAACATTCAGTACTTC.

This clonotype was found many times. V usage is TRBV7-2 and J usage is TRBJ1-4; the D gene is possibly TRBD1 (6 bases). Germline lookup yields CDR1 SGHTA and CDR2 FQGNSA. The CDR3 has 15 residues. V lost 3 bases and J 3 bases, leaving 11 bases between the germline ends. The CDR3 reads CASSFWTDSNEKLFF. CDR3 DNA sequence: TGTGCCAGCAGCTTCTGGACAGACTCTAATGAAAAACTGTTTTTT.

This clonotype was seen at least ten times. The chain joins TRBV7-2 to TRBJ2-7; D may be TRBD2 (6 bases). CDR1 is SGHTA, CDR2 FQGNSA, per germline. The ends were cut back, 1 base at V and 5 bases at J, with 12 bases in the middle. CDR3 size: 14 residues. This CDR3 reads CASSLVLAGDEQYF. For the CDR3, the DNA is TGTGCCAGCAGCTTAGTACTAGCTGGAGACGAGCAGTACTTC.

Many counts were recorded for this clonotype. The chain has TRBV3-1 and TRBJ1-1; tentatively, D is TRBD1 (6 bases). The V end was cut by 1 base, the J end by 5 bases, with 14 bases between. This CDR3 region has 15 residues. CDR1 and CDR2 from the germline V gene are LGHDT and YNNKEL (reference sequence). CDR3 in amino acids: CASSQGTQGTTEAFF. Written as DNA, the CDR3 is TGTGCCAGCAGCCAAGGCACACAAGGGACAACTGAAGCTTTCTTT.

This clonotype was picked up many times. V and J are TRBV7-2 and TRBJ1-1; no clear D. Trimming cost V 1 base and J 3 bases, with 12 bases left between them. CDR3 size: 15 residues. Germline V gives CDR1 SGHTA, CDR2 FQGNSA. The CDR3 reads CASSLGSAGHTEAFF. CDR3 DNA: TGTGCCAGCAGCTTAGGGTCGGCAGGACACACTGAAGCTTTCTTT.

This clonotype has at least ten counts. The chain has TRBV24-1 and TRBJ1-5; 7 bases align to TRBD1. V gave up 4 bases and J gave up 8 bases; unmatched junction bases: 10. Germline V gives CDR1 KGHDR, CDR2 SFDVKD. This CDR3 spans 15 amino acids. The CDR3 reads CATSDRQGAVEPQHF. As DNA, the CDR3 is TGTGCCACCAGTGACCGACAGGGCGCTGTGGAGCCCCAGCATTTT.

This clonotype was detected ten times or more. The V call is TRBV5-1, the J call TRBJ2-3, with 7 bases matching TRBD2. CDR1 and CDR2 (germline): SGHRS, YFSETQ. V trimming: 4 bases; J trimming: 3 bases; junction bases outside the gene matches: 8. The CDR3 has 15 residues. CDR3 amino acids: CASSPGRMETDTQYF. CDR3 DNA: TGCGCCAGCAGCCCCGGGAGGATGGAAACAGATACGCAGTATTTT.

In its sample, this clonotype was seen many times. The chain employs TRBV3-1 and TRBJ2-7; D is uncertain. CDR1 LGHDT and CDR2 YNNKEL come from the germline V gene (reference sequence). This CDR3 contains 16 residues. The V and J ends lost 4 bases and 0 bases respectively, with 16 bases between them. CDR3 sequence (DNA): TGTGCCAGCAGCCTAAGCGCTGGCGGAAGCTCCTACGAGCAGTACTTC. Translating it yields CASSLSAGGSSYEQYF.

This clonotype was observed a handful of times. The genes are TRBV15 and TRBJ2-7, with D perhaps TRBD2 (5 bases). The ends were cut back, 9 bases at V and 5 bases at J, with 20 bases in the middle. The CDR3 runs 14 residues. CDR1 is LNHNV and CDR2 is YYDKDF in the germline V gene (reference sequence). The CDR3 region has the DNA TGTGCCACTGGGGAGCGCGGGCCTTCGAACGAGCAGTACTTC. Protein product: CATGERGPSNEQYF.

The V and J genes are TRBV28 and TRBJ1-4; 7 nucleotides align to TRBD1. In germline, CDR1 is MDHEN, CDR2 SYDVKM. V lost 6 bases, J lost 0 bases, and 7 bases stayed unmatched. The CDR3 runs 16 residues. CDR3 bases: TGTGCCAGCAGCAGGGGGACGGACGCAACTAATGAAAAACTGTTTTTT. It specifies CASSRGTDATNEKLFF.

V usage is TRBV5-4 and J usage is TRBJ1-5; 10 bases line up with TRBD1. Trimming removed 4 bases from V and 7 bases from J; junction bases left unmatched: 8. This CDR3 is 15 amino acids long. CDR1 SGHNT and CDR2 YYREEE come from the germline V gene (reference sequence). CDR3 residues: CASSQDRGFTQPQHF. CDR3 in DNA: TGTGCCAGCAGCCAGGACAGGGGGTTTACCCAGCCCCAGCATTTT.

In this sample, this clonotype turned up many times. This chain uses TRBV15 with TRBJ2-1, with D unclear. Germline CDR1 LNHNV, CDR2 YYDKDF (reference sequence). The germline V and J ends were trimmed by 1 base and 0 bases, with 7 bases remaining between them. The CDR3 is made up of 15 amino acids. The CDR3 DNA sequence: TGTGCCACCAGCAGAGGAGGTTACTCCTACAATGAGCAGTTCTTC. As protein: CATSRGGYSYNEQFF.

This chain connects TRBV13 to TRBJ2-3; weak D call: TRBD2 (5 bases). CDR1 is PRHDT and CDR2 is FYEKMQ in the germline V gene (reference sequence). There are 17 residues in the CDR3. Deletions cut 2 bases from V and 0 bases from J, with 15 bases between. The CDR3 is CASSLNEGDLSTDTQYF. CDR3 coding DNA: TGTGCCAGCAGCTTAAATGAGGGAGACCTTAGCACAGATACGCAGTATTTT.

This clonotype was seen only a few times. The CDR3 region has the DNA TGTGCCACCGGACGAAGCTCCTACAATGAGCAGTTCTTC. Encoded protein: CATGRSSYNEQFF. This chain uses TRBV15 with TRBJ2-1; D is ambiguous. Trimming left V 8 bases short and J 0 bases short, with 8 bases between. This CDR3 has 13 amino acids. Germline V gene lookup returns CDR1 LNHNV and CDR2 YYDKDF (reference sequence).

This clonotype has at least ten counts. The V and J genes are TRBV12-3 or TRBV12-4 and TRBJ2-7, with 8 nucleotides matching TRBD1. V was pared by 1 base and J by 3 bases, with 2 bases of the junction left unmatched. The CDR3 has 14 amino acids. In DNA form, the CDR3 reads TGTGCCAGCAGTTTAGACAGGGGGGACTACGAGCAGTACTTC. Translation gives CASSLDRGDYEQYF.

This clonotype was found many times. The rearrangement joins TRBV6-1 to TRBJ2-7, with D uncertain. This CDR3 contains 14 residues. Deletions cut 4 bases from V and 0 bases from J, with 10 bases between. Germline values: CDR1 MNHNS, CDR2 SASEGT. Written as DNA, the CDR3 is TGTGCCAGCAGTGCCGCGGCGGACTCCTACGAGCAGTACTTC. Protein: CASSAAADSYEQYF.

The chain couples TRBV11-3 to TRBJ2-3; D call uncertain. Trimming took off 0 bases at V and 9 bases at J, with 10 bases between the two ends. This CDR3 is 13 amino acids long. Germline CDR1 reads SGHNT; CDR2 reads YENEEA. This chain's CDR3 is CASSLESKETQYF. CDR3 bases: TGTGCCAGCAGCTTAGAGTCGAAGGAGACGCAGTATTTT.

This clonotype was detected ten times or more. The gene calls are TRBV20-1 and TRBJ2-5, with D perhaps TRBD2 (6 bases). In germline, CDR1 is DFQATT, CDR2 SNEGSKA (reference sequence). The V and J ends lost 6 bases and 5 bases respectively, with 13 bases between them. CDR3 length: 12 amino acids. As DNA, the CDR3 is TGCAGTGCGGGCGGGGATATCGAGACCCAGTACTTC. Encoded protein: CSAGGDIETQYF.

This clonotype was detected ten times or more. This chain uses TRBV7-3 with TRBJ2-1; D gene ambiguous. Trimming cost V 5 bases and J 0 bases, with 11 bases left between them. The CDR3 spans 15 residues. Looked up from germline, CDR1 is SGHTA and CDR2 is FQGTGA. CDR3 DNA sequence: TGTGCCAGCAGCGTAGCAATGAGCTCCTACAATGAGCAGTTCTTC. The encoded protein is CASSVAMSSYNEQFF. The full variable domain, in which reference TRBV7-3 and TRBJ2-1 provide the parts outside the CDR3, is GAGVSQTPSNKVTEKGKYVELRCDPISGHTALYWYRQSLGQGPEFLIYFQGTGAADDSGLPNDRFFAVRPEGSVSTLKIQRTERGDSAVYLCASSVAMSSYNEQFFGPGTRLTVL.

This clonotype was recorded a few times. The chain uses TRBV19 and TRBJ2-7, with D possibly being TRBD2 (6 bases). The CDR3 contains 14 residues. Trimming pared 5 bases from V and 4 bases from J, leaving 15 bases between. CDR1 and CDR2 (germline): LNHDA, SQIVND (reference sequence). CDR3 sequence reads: CASSFGTHIYEQYF. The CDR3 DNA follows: TGTGCCAGTAGTTTCGGGACTCATATATACGAGCAGTACTTC.

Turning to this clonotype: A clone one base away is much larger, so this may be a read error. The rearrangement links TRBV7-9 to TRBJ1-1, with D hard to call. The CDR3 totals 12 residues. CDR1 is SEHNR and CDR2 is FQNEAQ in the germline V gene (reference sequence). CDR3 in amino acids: CASLRQEEEASF. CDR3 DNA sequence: TGTGCCAGCTTACGTCAGGAGGAAGAAGCTTCCTTT.